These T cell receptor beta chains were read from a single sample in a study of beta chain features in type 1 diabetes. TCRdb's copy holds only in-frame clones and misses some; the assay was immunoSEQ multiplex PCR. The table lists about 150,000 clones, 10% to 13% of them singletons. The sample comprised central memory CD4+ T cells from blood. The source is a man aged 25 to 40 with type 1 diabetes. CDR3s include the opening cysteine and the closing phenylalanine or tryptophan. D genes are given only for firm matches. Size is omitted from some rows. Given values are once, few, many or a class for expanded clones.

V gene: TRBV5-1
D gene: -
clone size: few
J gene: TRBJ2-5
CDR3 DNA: TGCGCCAGCAGCGAAGGAGCGGGAGAGACCCAGTACTTC
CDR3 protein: CASSEGAGETQYF

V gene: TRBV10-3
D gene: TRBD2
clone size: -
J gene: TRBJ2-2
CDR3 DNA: TGTGCCATCAGCCTTCTCGCGGGAGGCCTCACCGGGGAGCTGTTTTTT
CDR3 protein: CAISLLAGGLTGELFF

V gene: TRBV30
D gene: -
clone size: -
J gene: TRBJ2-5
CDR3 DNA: TGTGCCTGGGAGGAGGGCGTAGGTCAAGAGACCCAGTACTTC
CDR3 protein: CAWEEGVGQETQYF

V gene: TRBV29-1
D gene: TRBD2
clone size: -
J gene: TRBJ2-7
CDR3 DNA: TGCAGCGTCGTCCCGGGACTAGCGGGAGTCGTGTCCTACGAGCAGTACTTC
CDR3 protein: CSVVPGLAGVVSYEQYF

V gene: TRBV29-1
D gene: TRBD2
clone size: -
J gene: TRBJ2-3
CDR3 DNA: TGCAGCGTTGAAGGTAGCCTAGCGGGATCAGATACGCAGTATTTT
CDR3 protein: CSVEGSLAGSDTQYF

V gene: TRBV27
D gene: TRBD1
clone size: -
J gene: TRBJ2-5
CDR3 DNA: TGTGCCAGCATTAGCGGGACAGGGGGCCGCGAGACCCAGTACTTC
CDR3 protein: CASISGTGGRETQYF

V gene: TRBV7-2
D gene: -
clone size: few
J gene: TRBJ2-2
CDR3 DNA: TGTGCCAGCAGCCATAGGGGTGGGACCGGGGAGCTGTTTTTT
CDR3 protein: CASSHRGGTGELFF

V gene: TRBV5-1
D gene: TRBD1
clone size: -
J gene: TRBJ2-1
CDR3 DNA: TGCGCCAGCAGCCCGGACAGGGGCACCTACAATGAGCAGTTCTTC
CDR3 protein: CASSPDRGTYNEQFF

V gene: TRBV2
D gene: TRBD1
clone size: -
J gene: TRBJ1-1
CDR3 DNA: TGTGCCAGCAGCGGACAGGGAGTTGGCACTGAAGCTTTCTTT
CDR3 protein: CASSGQGVGTEAFF

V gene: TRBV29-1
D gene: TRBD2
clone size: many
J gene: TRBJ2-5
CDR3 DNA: TGCAGCGTTCTCGGGACTAGCGGTTCGCAAGAGACCCAGTACTTC
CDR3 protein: CSVLGTSGSQETQYF

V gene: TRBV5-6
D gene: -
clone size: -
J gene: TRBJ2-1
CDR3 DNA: TGTGCCAGCAGCTTGCTAGGAATCTCCTACAATGAGCAGTTCTTC
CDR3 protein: CASSLLGISYNEQFF

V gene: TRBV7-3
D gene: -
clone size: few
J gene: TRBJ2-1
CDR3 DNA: TGTGCCAGCAGCCCTACGGGAGCCTTCAATGAGCAGTTCTTC
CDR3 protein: CASSPTGAFNEQFF

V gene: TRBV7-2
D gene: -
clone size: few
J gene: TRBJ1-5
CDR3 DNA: TGTGCCAGCAGCTTCGCCAGTGATCAGCCCCAGCATTTT
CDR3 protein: CASSFASDQPQHF

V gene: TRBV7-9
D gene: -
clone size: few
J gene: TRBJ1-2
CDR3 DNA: TGTGCCAGCACCCTGGGACAAAAAGCAGGCACCTTC
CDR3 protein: CASTLGQKAGTF

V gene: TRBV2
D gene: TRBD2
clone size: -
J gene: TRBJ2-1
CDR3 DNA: TGTGCCAGCAGGCGGGGACTAGCGGGCGTTGAGCAGTTCTTC
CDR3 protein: CASRRGLAGVEQFF

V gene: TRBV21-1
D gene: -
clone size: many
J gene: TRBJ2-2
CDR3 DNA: TGTGCCAGCAGCGGTAGATCACTACCGGTTTGGGAGCCCGGGGAGCTGTTTTTT
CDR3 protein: CASSGRSLPVWEPGELFF

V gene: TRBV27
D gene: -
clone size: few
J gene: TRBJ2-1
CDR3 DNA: TGTGCCAGCAGTTTAATGGCGGCCGCCTTTTACAATGAGCAGTTCTTC
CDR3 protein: CASSLMAAAFYNEQFF

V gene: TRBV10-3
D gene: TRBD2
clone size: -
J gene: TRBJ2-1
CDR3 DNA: TGTGCCATCAGTGAGAACGTCGGGGGGGAGCAGTTCTTC
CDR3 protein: CAISENVGGEQFF

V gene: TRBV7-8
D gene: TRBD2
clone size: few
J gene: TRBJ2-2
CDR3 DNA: TGTGCCAGCAGCTCGGAGGGAGGGCTTTCCGGGGAGCTGTTTTTT
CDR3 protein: CASSSEGGLSGELFF

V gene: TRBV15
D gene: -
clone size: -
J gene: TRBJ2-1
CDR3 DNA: TGTGCCACCAGCAGGGACAGACACAATGAGCAGTTCTTC
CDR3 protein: CATSRDRHNEQFF

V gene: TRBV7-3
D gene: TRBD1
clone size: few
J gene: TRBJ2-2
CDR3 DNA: TGTGCCAGCAGCCCGGGGACAGGGGACACCGGGGAGCTGTTTTTT
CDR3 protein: CASSPGTGDTGELFF

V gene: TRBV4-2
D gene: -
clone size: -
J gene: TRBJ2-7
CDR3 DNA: TGTGCCAGCAGCCACGAGCATACCTACGAGCAGTACTTC
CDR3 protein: CASSHEHTYEQYF

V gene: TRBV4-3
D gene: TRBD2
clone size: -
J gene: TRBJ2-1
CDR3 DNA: TGCGCCAGCAGCCAAAGAACTAGCGATGAGCAGTTCTTC
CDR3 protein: CASSQRTSDEQFF

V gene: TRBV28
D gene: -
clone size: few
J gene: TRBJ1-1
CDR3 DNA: TGTGCCAGCAGTTTACAAGCATCAGAAGCTTTCTTT
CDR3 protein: CASSLQASEAFF

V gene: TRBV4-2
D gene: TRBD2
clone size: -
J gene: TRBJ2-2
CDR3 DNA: TGTGCCAGCAGCCAAGGACTAGCCCGACAAGACGGGGAGCTGTTTTTT
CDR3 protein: CASSQGLARQDGELFF

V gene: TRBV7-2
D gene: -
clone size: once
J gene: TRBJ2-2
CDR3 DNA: TGTGCCAGCAGCTTAGAAGCAGAACAGGGTAACACCGGGGAGCTGTTTTTT
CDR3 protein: CASSLEAEQGNTGELFF

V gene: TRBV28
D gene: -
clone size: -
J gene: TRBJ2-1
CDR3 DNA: TGTGCCAGCAGTGCTTACAGGGCGAGCTCCTACAATGAGCAGTTCTTC
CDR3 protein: CASSAYRASSYNEQFF

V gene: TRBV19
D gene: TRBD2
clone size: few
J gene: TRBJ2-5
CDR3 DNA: TGTGCCAGTAGTCCCGCGGGAGGAAGGGTTGGTCAAGAGACCCAGTACTTC
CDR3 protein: CASSPAGGRVGQETQYF

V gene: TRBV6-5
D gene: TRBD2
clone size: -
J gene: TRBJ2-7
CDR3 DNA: TGTGCCAGCAGTTACTCTAGCGGGAGGGCCGGGGAGCAGTACTTC
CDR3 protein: CASSYSSGRAGEQYF

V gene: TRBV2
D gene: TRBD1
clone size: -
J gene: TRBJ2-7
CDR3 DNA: TGTGCCACAGGGACCGGGACAGGTTCCTACGAGCAGTACTTC
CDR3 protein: CATGTGTGSYEQYF

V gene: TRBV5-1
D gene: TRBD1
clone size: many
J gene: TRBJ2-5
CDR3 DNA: TGCGCCAGTCGCACAGGGGATATCCAAGAGACCCAGTACTTC
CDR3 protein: CASRTGDIQETQYF

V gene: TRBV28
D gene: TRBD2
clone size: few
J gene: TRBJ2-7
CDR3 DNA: TGTGCCAGCCTCGAGCCTAGCGGGAGCTCCGAGCAGTACTTC
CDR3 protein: CASLEPSGSSEQYF

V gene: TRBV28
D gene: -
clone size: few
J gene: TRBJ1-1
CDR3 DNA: TGTGCCAGCAGTTTGGACTCAACAGGGTCTGAAGCTTTCTTT
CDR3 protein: CASSLDSTGSEAFF

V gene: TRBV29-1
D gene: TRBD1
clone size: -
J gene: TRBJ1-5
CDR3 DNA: TGCAGCGCCCAGGACAGGGTGGATCAGCCCCAGCATTTT
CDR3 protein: CSAQDRVDQPQHF

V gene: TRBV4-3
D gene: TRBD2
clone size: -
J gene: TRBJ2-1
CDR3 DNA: TGCGCCAGCAGCCAAGCCCCCCGGGGAGGGACCACTAACAATGAGCAGTTCTTC
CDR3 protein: CASSQAPRGGTTNNEQFF

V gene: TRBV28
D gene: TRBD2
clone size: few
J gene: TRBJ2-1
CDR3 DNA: TGTGCCAGCAATGACTGGGGGGGTGGAGGGGAGAATGAGCAGTTCTTC
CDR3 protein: CASNDWGGGGENEQFF

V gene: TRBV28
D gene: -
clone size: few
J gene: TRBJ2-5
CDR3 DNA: TGTGCCAGCAGTTTGGTGCAGGGAAGCGTAGAGACCCAGTACTTC
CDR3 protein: CASSLVQGSVETQYF

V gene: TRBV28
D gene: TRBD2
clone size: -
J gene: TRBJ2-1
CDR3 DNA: TGTGCCAGCAGTTTCATTAGCGGGAGCTCCTACAATGAGCAGTTCTTC
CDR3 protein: CASSFISGSSYNEQFF

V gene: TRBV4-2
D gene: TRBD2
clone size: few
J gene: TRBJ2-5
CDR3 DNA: TGTGCCAGCAGCCAAGGTACTAGCGGGAGCGACTATGACGAGACCCAGTACTTC
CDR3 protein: CASSQGTSGSDYDETQYF

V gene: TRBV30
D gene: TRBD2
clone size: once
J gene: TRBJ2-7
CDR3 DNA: TGTGCCTGGAGTGTAGCTAGCGGGAGATACGAGCAGTACTTC
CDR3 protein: CAWSVASGRYEQYF